This T cell receptor (beta chain) was documented in a study of chemoradiotherapy in HPV16-positive cancers. Overall study context: A couple of HPV16-positive patients' cells yielded candidate HPV-specific clones and common motifs. Study conclusions and caveats: The functional HPV-specific definition rests on just two HPV16-positive patients. Candidate HPV-specific clones and E7-related TCR motifs grew in tumor during treatment. Better recurrence-free survival went with HPV-responsive T-cell expansion in HPV16-positive patients.

J gave up 0 bases and V 1 base, and 12 bases lay outside the gene matches. CDR3 length: 18 amino acids. Assay: immunoSEQ multiplex PCR; the TCRdb copy retains only in-frame clones and omits some. Of roughly 40,000 clones detected, around 82% appear once; the ten largest clones hold more than 5%. Of note for this clone: The target antigen is unknown.

This clonotype was sampled from a human donor with HPV-associated anogenital cancer. The source was blood, collected from a patient who underwent chemoradiotherapy. V is TRBV5-7 and J is TRBJ1-1; TRBD1 matches at 7 bases. TRBV5-7 is assigned to the ORF class and has an uncertain function. The CDR3 region is CASSLWRQGPWVNTEAFF. The CDR3 DNA reads TGTGCCAGCAGCTTGTGGCGACAGGGCCCTTGGGTGAACACTGAAGCTTTCTTT.